The rows below give T cell receptor beta chains drawn from one sample of a study of blood T cells in healthy people across ages. TCRdb ran MiXCR on the 5' RACE reads and lists one entry per CDR3 protein. The data contain around 790,000 distinct CDR3 sequences, 40% to 50% of them singletons. Material for sequencing was blood. The receptors were gathered from a man aged 55-75 years in good health. The CDR3 runs from the conserved cysteine through the conserved F or W. Each record gives: V gene, J gene, CDR3 length, clone size, D gene, CDR3 protein, CDR3 DNA. A D gene is named only where the DNA matches it firmly. Not all rows give a size; the values are once, few, many and, for expanded clones, a class.

V: TRBV5-1
J: TRBJ1-1
length: 13
size: .
D: .
CDR3: CASSLQTISEAFF
DNA: TGCGCCAGCAGCTTGCAAACGATATCTGAAGCTTTCTTT

V: TRBV29-1
J: TRBJ1-2
length: 13
size: .
D: .
CDR3: CSVVRGSNYGYTF
DNA: TGCAGCGTTGTCCGCGGTTCTAACTATGGCTACACCTTC

V: TRBV7-7
J: TRBJ2-7
length: 15
size: .
D: .
CDR3: CASSPWTGRDNEQYF
DNA: TGTGCTAGCAGCCCCTGGACGGGCCGAGACAATGAGCAGTACTTC

V: TRBV12-3/TRBV12-4
J: TRBJ2-2
length: 17
size: .
D: .
CDR3: CASSFRSGTRNTGELFF
DNA: TGTGCCAGCAGTTTTCGTTCAGGGACGAGGAACACCGGGGAGCTGTTTTTT

V: TRBV9
J: TRBJ2-1
length: 17
size: once
D: TRBD2
CDR3: CASSVGSGGARWNEQFF
DNA: TGTGCCAGCAGCGTAGGAAGCGGGGGGGCTAGATGGAATGAGCAGTTCTTC

V: TRBV4-3
J: TRBJ1-1
length: 14
size: few
D: .
CDR3: CASSQDPKNTEAFF
DNA: TGCGCCAGCAGCCAAGATCCAAAGAACACTGAAGCTTTCTTT

V: TRBV29-1
J: TRBJ2-1
length: 14
size: .
D: .
CDR3: CSAGGHGKFNEQFF
DNA: TGCAGCGCCGGGGGTCACGGGAAGTTCAATGAGCAGTTCTTC

V: TRBV20-1
J: TRBJ2-7
length: 11
size: .
D: .
CDR3: CSANTGYEQYF
DNA: TGCAGTGCCAATACAGGGTACGAGCAGTACTTC

V: TRBV7-2
J: TRBJ2-3
length: 14
size: .
D: .
CDR3: CASSPTGNSDTQYF
DNA: TGTGCCAGCAGCCCAACAGGGAATTCAGATACGCAGTATTTT

V: TRBV20-1
J: TRBJ2-3
length: 13
size: few
D: .
CDR3: CSARDGVTDTQYF
DNA: TGCAGTGCTAGAGATGGGGTCACAGATACGCAGTATTTT

V: TRBV13
J: TRBJ1-1
length: 15
size: few
D: TRBD1
CDR3: CASSPTGRQGYIAFF
DNA: TGTGCCAGCAGCCCAACCGGCCGACAGGGGTATATCGCTTTCTTT

V: TRBV29-1
J: TRBJ2-1
length: 15
size: .
D: TRBD2
CDR3: CSVTSGAPSYNEQFF
DNA: TGCAGCGTGACGAGCGGGGCCCCCTCCTACAATGAGCAGTTCTTC

V: TRBV15
J: TRBJ1-1
length: 13
size: .
D: .
CDR3: CATSRQYNTEAFF
DNA: TGTGCCACCAGCAGACAGTATAACACTGAAGCTTTCTTT

V: TRBV24-1
J: TRBJ2-5
length: 17
size: .
D: TRBD2
CDR3: CATGAGLSGGASETQYF
DNA: TGTGCCACCGGTGCGGGACTAAGCGGGGGGGCGTCAGAGACCCAGTACTTC

V: TRBV7-2
J: TRBJ2-1
length: 14
size: few
D: TRBD1
CDR3: CASSPDRAYNEQFF
DNA: TGTGCCAGCAGTCCCGACAGGGCCTACAATGAGCAGTTCTTC

V: TRBV11-2
J: TRBJ2-1
length: 16
size: .
D: TRBD2
CDR3: CASSLGSGGPYNEQFF
DNA: TGTGCCAGCAGCTTAGGGAGCGGGGGGCCCTACAATGAGCAGTTCTTC

V: TRBV7-9
J: TRBJ2-7
length: 15
size: few
D: TRBD2
CDR3: CASSLMGGDVYEQYF
DNA: TGTGCCAGCAGCTTAATGGGGGGGGATGTTTACGAGCAGTACTTC

V: TRBV5-1
J: TRBJ2-3
length: 14
size: many
D: .
CDR3: CASSPSASSDTQYF
DNA: TGCGCCAGCAGCCCGTCGGCAAGCAGTGATACGCAGTATTTT

V: TRBV12-3/TRBV12-4
J: TRBJ2-7
length: 13
size: .
D: .
CDR3: CASNQGPPYEQYF
DNA: TGTGCCAGCAATCAGGGACCACCCTACGAGCAGTACTTC

V: TRBV20-1
J: TRBJ2-5
length: 14
size: once
D: TRBD1
CDR3: CSARRTGSYQTQYF
DNA: TGCAGTGCTAGGCGGACAGGGAGTTATCAGACCCAGTACTTC

V: TRBV6-6
J: TRBJ1-1
length: 10
size: .
D: .
CDR3: CASYQDKAFF
DNA: TGTGCCAGTTACCAGGATAAAGCTTTCTTT

V: TRBV3-1
J: TRBJ1-2
length: 15
size: .
D: .
CDR3: CASSQEGQGGYGYTF
DNA: TGTGCCAGCAGCCAAGAAGGGCAGGGTGGCTATGGCTACACCTTC

V: TRBV29-1
J: TRBJ2-7
length: 11
size: .
D: .
CDR3: CSVTDGAEQYF
DNA: TGCAGCGTTACGGACGGCGCTGAGCAGTACTTC

V: TRBV7-9
J: TRBJ1-2
length: 12
size: .
D: .
CDR3: CASSDYRAGYTF
DNA: TGTGCCAGCAGCGACTACAGGGCTGGCTACACCTTC

V: TRBV3-1
J: TRBJ2-3
length: 15
size: .
D: .
CDR3: CASSRSGITTDTQYF
DNA: TGTGCCAGCAGCCGAAGCGGAATTACGACAGATACGCAGTATTTT

V: TRBV5-1
J: TRBJ2-2
length: 15
size: few
D: TRBD2
CDR3: CASSSLAENTGELFF
DNA: TGCGCCAGCAGCTCACTAGCGGAGAACACCGGGGAGCTGTTTTTT

V: TRBV7-2
J: TRBJ2-3
length: 18
size: .
D: TRBD2
CDR3: CASSLRSGGARSTDTQYF
DNA: TGTGCCAGCAGCTTACGCAGCGGGGGGGCCCGGAGCACAGATACGCAGTATTTT

V: TRBV7-9
J: TRBJ2-4
length: 17
size: few
D: .
CDR3: CASSPDLTNLAKNIQYF
DNA: TGTGCCAGCAGCCCGGACCTAACTAATCTAGCCAAAAACATTCAGTACTTC

V: TRBV9
J: TRBJ2-1
length: 16
size: .
D: .
CDR3: CASSSGGGTSYNEQFF
DNA: TGTGCCAGCAGCTCAGGGGGGGGCACCTCCTACAATGAGCAGTTCTTC

V: TRBV12-3/TRBV12-4
J: TRBJ2-4
length: 13
size: .
D: .
CDR3: CASSFLGENIQYF
DNA: TGTGCCAGCAGTTTTTTGGGGGAAAACATTCAGTACTTC

V: TRBV7-9
J: TRBJ2-7
length: 15
size: .
D: .
CDR3: CASSLALGHSHEQYF
DNA: TGTGCCAGCAGCTTAGCTCTGGGACACTCCCACGAGCAGTACTTC

V: TRBV28
J: TRBJ2-1
length: 12
size: .
D: .
CDR3: CASSAQADEQFF
DNA: TGTGCCAGCAGCGCACAGGCGGATGAGCAGTTCTTC

V: TRBV9
J: TRBJ2-4
length: 14
size: .
D: .
CDR3: CASSVGDLFGEQYF
DNA: TGTGCCAGCAGCGTAGGGGACCTATTCGGAGAGCAGTACTTC

V: TRBV6-5
J: TRBJ1-2
length: 17
size: few
D: TRBD1
CDR3: CASSYRRTGTGLYGYTF
DNA: TGTGCCAGCAGTTACCGCAGAACCGGGACAGGGCTGTACGGCTACACCTTC

V: TRBV6-2/TRBV6-3
J: TRBJ1-5
length: 15
size: few
D: .
CDR3: CASSYIDLYLQPQHF
DNA: TGTGCCAGCAGTTACATTGATCTCTACCTTCAGCCCCAGCATTTT

V: TRBV7-9
J: TRBJ2-7
length: 12
size: few
D: .
CDR3: CASSSRGRGQYF
DNA: TGTGCCAGCAGCTCCAGAGGACGCGGGCAGTACTTC

V: TRBV7-9
J: TRBJ2-1
length: 13
size: .
D: .
CDR3: CASRSKTHNEQFF
DNA: TGTGCCAGCCGTTCCAAAACCCACAATGAGCAGTTCTTC

V: TRBV14
J: TRBJ1-6
length: 14
size: .
D: .
CDR3: CASRGPGYGSPLHF
DNA: TGTGCCAGCAGGGGACCGGGCTATGGATCACCCCTCCACTTT

V: TRBV7-2
J: TRBJ2-1
length: 15
size: .
D: TRBD2
CDR3: CASSLYSGGFNEQFF
DNA: TGTGCCAGCAGCCTGTATAGCGGGGGGTTCAATGAGCAGTTCTTC

V: TRBV4-1
J: TRBJ2-7
length: 15
size: .
D: .
CDR3: CASSQVQTNNYEQYF
DNA: TGCGCCAGCAGCCAGGTACAGACGAATAACTACGAGCAGTACTTC

V: TRBV25-1
J: TRBJ1-5
length: 14
size: .
D: .
CDR3: CASSRQGSYQPQHF
DNA: TGTGCCAGCAGTCGGCAGGGTTCTTACCAGCCCCAGCATTTT

V: TRBV5-1
J: TRBJ2-5
length: 13
size: .
D: .
CDR3: CASSSGTYETQYF
DNA: TGCGCCAGCAGCTCCGGGACTTACGAGACCCAGTACTTC

V: TRBV6-1
J: TRBJ2-7
length: 15
size: once
D: TRBD1
CDR3: CASSPGQGENNEQYF
DNA: TGTGCCAGCAGCCCGGGACAGGGAGAGAACAATGAGCAGTACTTC